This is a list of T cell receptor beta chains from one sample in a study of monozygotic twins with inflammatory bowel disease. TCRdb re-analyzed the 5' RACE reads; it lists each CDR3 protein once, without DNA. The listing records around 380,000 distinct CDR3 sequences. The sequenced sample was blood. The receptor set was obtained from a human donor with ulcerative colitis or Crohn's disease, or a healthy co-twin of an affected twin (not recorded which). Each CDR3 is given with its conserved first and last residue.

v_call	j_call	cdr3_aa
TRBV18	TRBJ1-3	CASSPIQGNGNTIYF
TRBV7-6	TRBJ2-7	CASSPIYRSYEQYF
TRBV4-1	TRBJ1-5	CASSHTSGQGQPQHF
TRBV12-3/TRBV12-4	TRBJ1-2	CASSFQASGSGYTF
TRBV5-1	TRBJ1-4	CASSRTGVGEKLFF
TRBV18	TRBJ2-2	CASSPKVRGELFF
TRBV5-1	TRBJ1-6	CASSLIRSGDSPLHF
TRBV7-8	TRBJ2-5	CASSFSILADRDQETQYF
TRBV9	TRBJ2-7	CASSVNPLREQYF
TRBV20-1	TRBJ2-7	CSAIPGGVNEQYF
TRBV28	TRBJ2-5	CASSSNSERTGETQYF
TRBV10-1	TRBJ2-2	CASSARQGNTGELFF
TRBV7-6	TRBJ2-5	CASSLAGLAGKETQYF
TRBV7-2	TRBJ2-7	CASSPRGGGSHEQYF
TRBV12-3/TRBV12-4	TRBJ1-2	CASSLSRGYTF
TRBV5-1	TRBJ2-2	CASSSNPGLGNTGELFF
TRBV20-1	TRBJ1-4	CSAWGRNEKLFF
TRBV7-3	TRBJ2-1	CASSSARGGDNEQFF
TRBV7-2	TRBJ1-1	CASRDQGEEGTEAFF
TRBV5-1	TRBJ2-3	CASSLYGRDTDTQYF
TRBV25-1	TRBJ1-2	CASSESPPDGDYGYTF
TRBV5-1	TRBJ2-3	CASSLGERRDTQYF
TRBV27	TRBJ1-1	CASSLSGGAWNTEAFF
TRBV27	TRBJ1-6	CASSFSTGGAYNSPLHF
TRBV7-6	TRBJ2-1	CASSLLLGLAGERGNEQFF
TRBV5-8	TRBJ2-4	CASSAPGVHIQYF
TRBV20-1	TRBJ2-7	CSASGSSGDSSYEQYF
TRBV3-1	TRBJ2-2	CASSQPTGTGELFF
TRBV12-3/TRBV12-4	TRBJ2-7	CASRPTGTAYEQYF
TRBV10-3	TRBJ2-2	CAISVSDAGELFF
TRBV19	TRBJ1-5	CASRNVLRGQPQHF
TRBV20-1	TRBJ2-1	CSAPDHRDEQFF
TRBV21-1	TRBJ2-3	CASTPRGTPSYF
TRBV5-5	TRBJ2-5	CASSLAGTPNF
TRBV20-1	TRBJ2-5	CSAFLSGLGETQYF
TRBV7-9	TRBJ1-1	CASSPTGRATEAFF
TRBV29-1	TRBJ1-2	CSGGGGSSNYGYTF
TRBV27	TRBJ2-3	CASSLKGLATTDTQYF
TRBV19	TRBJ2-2	CAGSLAGNTGELFF
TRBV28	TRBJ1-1	CASSSLGTGNTEAFF
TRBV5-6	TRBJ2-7	CASSRRAESHEQYF